This TCR beta chain is from a study of shared clonotypes between healthy human individuals. The CDR3 contains 16 residues. Germline loops: CDR1 ENHRY, CDR2 SYGVKD. V gave up 0 bases and J gave up 1 base; unmatched junction bases: 3. Measured with immunoSEQ multiplex PCR; TCRdb has only the in-frame clones, and not every one. The sample has some 490,000 clones, around 73% seen once. Participating donors were healthy, HIV-negative adults free of recent acute infections or vaccinations. Sequencing was carried out using PBMCs. This rearrangement joins TRBV10-3 to TRBJ2-3, with TRBD2 matching 8 bases. This TCR came from a woman between 35 and 50 years old in good health. Some clones in this sample may be carry-over from other donors' samples. CDR3 loop: CAISESPGGGTDTQYF. DNA of the CDR3: TGTGCCATCAGTGAGTCACCGGGAGGGGGCACAGATACGCAGTATTTT.